This TCR beta chain stems from a study of blood T cell repertoires in COVID-19. About the study: Donors in the United States, Italy and Spain gave samples during acute or convalescent COVID-19.

V lost 4 bases to trimming and J lost 7 bases, with 20 bases between them. Germline CDR1 and CDR2: SGHRS and YFSETQ. This CDR3 is 15 amino acids long. In the original processing: Amplification of reference gene primers provided the estimated nucleated cell counts. The table came from immunoSEQ multiplex PCR; TCRdb's copy has only in-frame clones and leaves some out. Clone size and the V and J calls come from that table; the DNA yielded D and trimming. The sample holds under 20,000 clones, over 85% seen once. This clonotype was sampled from a woman aged 45-65 years with active COVID-19. V gene TRBV5-1 combines with J gene TRBJ1-1; weak D call: TRBD1 (6 bases). The sample consisted of peripheral blood. For the CDR3, the DNA is TGCGCCAGCAGCGAAACGACAGGCAGGCGTGGTGAAGCTTTCTTT. It yields the protein CASSETTGRRGEAFF.